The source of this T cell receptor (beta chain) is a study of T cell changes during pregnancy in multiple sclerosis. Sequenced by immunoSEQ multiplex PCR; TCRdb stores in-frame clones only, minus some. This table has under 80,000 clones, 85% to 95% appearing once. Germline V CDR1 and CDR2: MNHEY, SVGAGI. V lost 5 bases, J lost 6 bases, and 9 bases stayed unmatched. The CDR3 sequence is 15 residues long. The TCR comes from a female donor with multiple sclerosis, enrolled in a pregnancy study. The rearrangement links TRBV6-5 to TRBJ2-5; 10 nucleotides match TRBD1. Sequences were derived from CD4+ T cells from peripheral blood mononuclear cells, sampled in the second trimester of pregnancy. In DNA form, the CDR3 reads TGTGCCAGCAGTCCCCGACAGGGGGCGGCACAGACCCAGTACTTC. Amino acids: CASSPRQGAAQTQYF.